The next 29 T cell receptor beta chains were all read from a single sample in a study of CD8 T cells in ankylosing spondylitis. Study outcomes and limitations: Seemingly characteristic of ankylosing spondylitis blood was a TCR beta motif consisting of about 8 highly homologous variants.

TCRdb independently ran MiXCR on the 5' RACE reads; one entry per CDR3 protein. The sample includes under 950,000 distinct CDR3 sequences, 15% to 20% seen only once; the top ten take under 20%. These receptors are not linked to any known antigen. Sequences were obtained from blood, either unsorted or a sorted T cell fraction (not recorded which). All receptors derive from a male donor with ankylosing spondylitis.

This clonotype was seen a few times. The CDR3 DNA reads as TGCGCCAGCAGCTTGGAGGGCGAGGCCTACAATGAGCAGTTCTTC. Translation gives CASSLEGEAYNEQFF. The V gene is TRBV5-1, the J gene TRBJ2-1; D gene ambiguous. CDR1 and CDR2 (germline): SGHRS, YFSETQ. V lost 0 bases to trimming and J lost 2 bases, with 9 bases between them. The CDR3 sequence is 15 residues long.

This rearrangement joins TRBV7-9 to TRBJ2-1, with a tentative D call TRBD2 (5 bases). Germline V gene sequence: CDR1 SEHNR, CDR2 FQNEAQ (reference sequence). The CDR3 spans 15 residues. Trimming cost V 0 bases and J 6 bases, with 12 bases left between them. CDR3: CASSLAGEGFNEQFF. DNA for the CDR3: TGTGCCAGCAGCTTAGCGGGAGAAGGGTTCAATGAGCAGTTCTTC.

The chain recombines TRBV28 with TRBJ2-7; TRBD2 agrees at 8 bases. The CDR3 totals 15 residues. Germline loops: CDR1 MDHEN, CDR2 SYDVKM. V was clipped by 7 bases and J by 6 bases; unmatched bases: 14. The CDR3 loop is CASKNPGTSGGEQYF. CDR3 nucleotide sequence: TGTGCCAGCAAAAACCCCGGGACTAGTGGGGGCGAGCAGTACTTC.

This clonotype occurred a few times. V is TRBV12-3 or TRBV12-4 and J is TRBJ1-5, with D possibly matching TRBD1 (5 bases). The germline V and J ends were trimmed by 6 bases and 2 bases, with 11 bases remaining between them. This CDR3 contains 14 residues. CDR3 sequence reads: CASSLDIRNQPQHF. CDR3 bases: TGTGCCAGCAGCTTGGACATCCGCAATCAGCCCCAGCATTTT.

The rearrangement joins TRBV4-1 to TRBJ1-6; 7 nucleotides agree with TRBD1. The junction had 7 bases not matched to a gene; V was cut back by 8 bases and J by 6 bases. The CDR3 consists of 14 residues. The V gene's germline CDR1 is MGHRA and CDR2 YSYEKL. The CDR3: CASRPGQFNSPLHF. CDR3 DNA sequence: TGCGCCAGCCGCCCGGGACAGTTTAATTCACCCCTCCACTTT.

The J gene is TRBJ2-5, the V gene TRBV6-1; TRBD2 matches at 11 bases. The CDR3 sequence is 15 residues long. Germline V lookup: CDR1 MNHNS, CDR2 SASEGT. V dropped 5 bases and J dropped 2; count of bases not matched to a gene: 4. The CDR3 bases are TGTGCCAGCAGTCGACTAGCGGGGCTGCAAGAGACCCAGTACTTC. Protein: CASSRLAGLQETQYF.

This clonotype turned up a few times. This sequence joins TRBV6-1 and TRBJ2-2; 8 bases align to TRBD1. V trimming: 5 bases; J trimming: 4 bases; junction bases outside the gene matches: 6. Germline CDR1 reads MNHNS; CDR2 reads SASEGT. CDR3 length: 15 amino acids. The CDR3 loop reads CASSKDRVRTGELFF. CDR3 sequence (DNA): TGTGCCAGCAGTAAGGACAGGGTTCGCACCGGGGAGCTGTTTTTT.

In its sample, this clonotype was seen a few times. The genes are TRBV12-3 or TRBV12-4 and TRBJ2-1, with D tentatively TRBD1 or TRBD2 (6 bases each). The V end lost 5 bases, the J end lost 5 bases, and 19 bases lay between the germline ends. The CDR3 loop spans 16 amino acids. Here the CDR3 reads CASSLGWDRGDNEQFF. The CDR3 DNA reads as TGTGCCAGCAGTCTAGGCTGGGATAGGGGGGACAATGAGCAGTTCTTC.

There are many counts of this clonotype. The rearrangement joins TRBV12-3 or TRBV12-4 to TRBJ1-2, with 10 bases that match TRBD1. CDR3 length: 15 amino acids. The trim removed 5 bases at V and 3 bases at J, leaving 6 bases unmatched. CDR3 DNA sequence: TGTGCCAGCAGTACCCGGACAGGGGGTCACTATGGCTACACCTTC. It translates to CASSTRTGGHYGYTF.

This chain connects TRBV5-6 to TRBJ2-1; TRBD2 might be the D (6 bases). The germline CDR1 and CDR2 sequences are SGHDT and YYEEEE. CDR3 length: 13 residues. Trimming cost V 2 bases and J 8 bases, with 11 bases left between them. The CDR3 nucleotides read TGTGCCAGCAGCTTTGGGACGGGGGATGAGCAGTTCTTC. Protein product: CASSFGTGDEQFF. Combining the CDR3 with reference TRBV5-6 and TRBJ2-1 gives the whole variable domain DAGVTQSPTHLIKTRGQQVTLRCSPKSGHDTVSWYQQALGQGPQFIFQYYEEEERQRGNFPDRFSGHQFPNYSSELNVNALLLGDSALYLCASSFGTGDEQFFGPGTRLTVL.

This clonotype has only a few counts. The chain is built from TRBV3-1 and TRBJ1-2; D unclear. From germline, CDR1 is LGHDT and CDR2 YNNKEL (reference sequence). The V and J ends lost 1 base and 4 bases respectively, with 19 bases between them. The CDR3 spans 17 residues. CDR3 sequence: CASSQGFGVTRGYGYTF. The CDR3 coding sequence is TGTGCCAGCAGCCAAGGTTTTGGGGTTACCAGAGGCTATGGCTACACCTTC.

This clonotype was detected a few times. The gene calls are TRBV19 and TRBJ2-7; D is unresolved. CDR1 is LNHDA and CDR2 is SQIVND in the germline V gene (reference sequence). The CDR3 totals 14 residues. V lost 6 bases and J lost 1, with 13 bases in between. CDR3 sequence: CASRATRWSYEQYF. The CDR3 nucleotides are TGTGCCAGTAGGGCGACGCGTTGGTCCTACGAGCAGTACTTC.

This sequence joins TRBV12-3 or TRBV12-4 and TRBJ2-3; no definite D call. This CDR3 comprises 13 residues. V lost 3 bases to trimming and J lost 6 bases, with 10 bases between them. CDR3 sequence: CASSLSSGDTQYF. CDR3 sequence (DNA): TGTGCCAGCAGTTTGAGTTCCGGTGATACGCAGTATTTT.

The gene calls are TRBV7-3 and TRBJ2-1, with 8 bases aligning to TRBD2. Losses at the gene ends were 1 base for V and 10 bases for J; bases not matched to a gene: 15. Germline loops: CDR1 SGHTA, CDR2 FQGTGA. The CDR3 runs 17 residues. CDR3 coding DNA: TGTGCCAGCAGCTTAATCCTGGTGGCGGGGGGCGCCCAGGAGCAGTTCTTC. Translating gives CASSLILVAGGAQEQFF.

The chain recombines TRBV4-1 with TRBJ1-2; D not resolved. This CDR3 has 14 residues. CDR1 MGHRA and CDR2 YSYEKL come from the germline V gene. V shed 1 base and J shed 4 bases, with 10 bases lying between them. CDR3 nucleotides: TGCGCCAGCAGCCAAGGAGAGACCCGCTATGGCTACACCTTC. Protein sequence: CASSQGETRYGYTF.

This clonotype has only a few counts. For the CDR3, the DNA is TGCAGTGCTAGATCACCCTCTGGAAACACCATATATTTT. The encoded protein is CSARSPSGNTIYF. The chain is built from TRBV20-1 and TRBJ1-3; D call uncertain. This CDR3 is 13 amino acids long. Trimming took off 2 bases at V and 0 bases at J, with 5 bases between the two ends. Per germline, CDR1 DFQATT and CDR2 SNEGSKA (reference sequence).

This chain links TRBV15 with TRBJ2-3; tentatively, D is TRBD2 (5 bases). The CDR3 length is 14 residues. The ends were cut back, 4 bases at V and 0 bases at J, with 8 bases in the middle. Germline V gives CDR1 LNHNV, CDR2 YYDKDF (reference sequence). The CDR3 bases are TGTGCCACCAGCAACGGCGGGAGCACAGATACGCAGTATTTT. This gives the protein CATSNGGSTDTQYF.

The CDR3 loop is CSARGGNTQYF. DNA of the CDR3: TGCAGTGCTAGGGGGGGTAATACGCAGTATTTT. This rearrangement joins TRBV20-1 to TRBJ2-3; a weak D match, TRBD2 (6 bases). V was pared by 3 bases and J by 7 bases, with 8 bases between. This CDR3 is built from 11 residues. CDR1 DFQATT and CDR2 SNEGSKA come from the germline V gene (reference sequence).

This clonotype was recorded a few times. The gene calls are TRBV7-3 and TRBJ2-1; maybe TRBD2 (6 bases). Per the germline V gene, CDR1 is SGHTA and CDR2 is FQGTGA. The CDR3 is made up of 16 amino acids. V lost 5 bases, J lost 5 bases, and 19 bases lay in between. CDR3 DNA sequence: TGTGCCAGCAGCCCCGGCGCGGGATGGGGTAACAATGAGCAGTTCTTC. Translation: CASSPGAGWGNNEQFF.

This clonotype was detected ten times or more. The chain has TRBV12-3 or TRBV12-4 and TRBJ1-1, with D possibly being TRBD1 (5 bases). This CDR3 contains 15 residues. V was cut by 1 base and J by 0 bases, with 9 bases left in between. The CDR3 sequence: CASSLDGTVNTEAFF. The CDR3 DNA reads as TGTGCCAGCAGTTTAGATGGGACGGTGAACACTGAAGCTTTCTTT.

This clonotype was seen only a few times. The J gene is TRBJ2-7, the V gene TRBV27; 12 bases map to TRBD2. The germline CDR1 and CDR2 sequences are MNHEY and SMNVEV (reference sequence). J gave up 5 bases and V 4 bases, and 3 bases lay outside the gene matches. The CDR3 length is 14 residues. DNA of the CDR3: TGTGCCAGCAGTTCAAGGACTAGCGGGGACGAGCAGTACTTC. Encoded protein: CASSSRTSGDEQYF.

This clonotype has ten or more counts. The rearrangement uses TRBV12-3 or TRBV12-4 and TRBJ1-3; 9 nucleotides agree with TRBD1. The CDR3 runs 14 residues. The trim removed 6 bases at V and 3 bases at J, leaving 3 bases unmatched. CDR3 region: CASSRDRDGNTIYF. The CDR3 nucleotides are TGTGCCAGCAGCCGGGACAGGGATGGAAACACCATATATTTT.

The chain is built from TRBV6-1 and TRBJ2-3; D remains ambiguous. The V end was cut by 7 bases, the J end by 6 bases, with 17 bases between. The CDR3 spans 14 residues. The germline gives CDR1 MNHNS, CDR2 SASEGT. In nucleotides, the CDR3 is TGTGCCAGCACCAAAACTGGTTTTCTGGATACGCAGTATTTT. As protein: CASTKTGFLDTQYF.

This clonotype has more than one count but fewer than ten. The rearrangement links TRBV5-1 to TRBJ1-1; tentative D call: TRBD1 (5 bases). Germline loops: CDR1 SGHRS, CDR2 YFSETQ. The CDR3 contains 11 residues. V was pared by 4 bases and J by 9 bases, with 10 bases between. CDR3 bases: TGCGCCAGCAGCCCCGGGACTAAAGCTTTCTTT. Translated: CASSPGTKAFF.

V gene TRBV11-2 combines with J gene TRBJ1-1; tentative D call: TRBD1 (6 bases). Looked up from germline, CDR1 is SGHAT and CDR2 is FQNNGV. CDR3 length: 15 residues. V was clipped by 3 bases and J by 1 base, with 12 bases between them. DNA of the CDR3: TGTGCCAGCAGCTTCTCCCCAGGGGCGAACACTGAAGCTTTCTTT. Translation: CASSFSPGANTEAFF.

A word on this clonotype: A read error may account for a junction end that differs from germline. The chain has TRBV7-7 and TRBJ2-5; weak D call: TRBD1 (5 bases). This CDR3 has 14 amino acids. From germline, CDR1 is SSHAT and CDR2 FNYEAQ (reference sequence). The CDR3 nucleotides read TGTGCTAGCACCCCGACAGATTTTTGGAAGACCCAGTACTTC. Encoded protein: CASTPTDFWKTQYF.

The chain combines TRBV3-1 with TRBJ2-1, with D possibly matching TRBD2 (5 bases). Germline V gives CDR1 LGHDT, CDR2 YNNKEL (reference sequence). Trimming pared 0 bases from V and 1 base from J, leaving 13 bases between. The CDR3 sequence is 17 residues long. The CDR3 loop reads CASSQELSGPSYNEQFF. CDR3 bases: TGTGCCAGCAGCCAAGAGCTGAGCGGCCCTTCCTACAATGAGCAGTTCTTC.

This clonotype has only a few counts. V is TRBV12-3 or TRBV12-4 and J is TRBJ2-1, with 7 nucleotides matching TRBD2. The CDR3 consists of 16 residues. Trimming removed 6 bases from V and 5 bases from J; junction bases left unmatched: 13. CDR3: CASSSRGSGNDNEQFF. The CDR3 DNA reads as TGTGCCAGCAGCTCCCGCGGCAGCGGGAACGACAATGAGCAGTTCTTC.

This clonotype has just a few counts. V and J are TRBV7-3 and TRBJ1-3; D remains unclear. V lost 5 bases and J 0 bases, leaving 11 bases between the germline ends. Germline lookup yields CDR1 SGHTA and CDR2 FQGTGA. The CDR3 contains 15 residues. CDR3 coding DNA: TGTGCCAGCAGCGAAGACGGTACCTCTGGAAACACCATATATTTT. This codes for CASSEDGTSGNTIYF.